The 8 T cell receptor beta chains presented below share a single source sample, sequenced in a study of technical replicates of blood from a handful of donors. Sequencing was performed with immunoSEQ multiplex PCR; in TCRdb, only in-frame clones are kept and a portion is missing. Among approximately 95,000 clones listed, about 95% were seen once. Material for sequencing was T cells isolated from PBMCs. The receptors were gathered from a human donor in good health.

V and J are TRBV28 and TRBJ1-1, with 9 positions matching TRBD1. The CDR3 runs 16 residues. J was trimmed by 1 base and V by 3 bases; bases with no gene match: 6. CDR1 and CDR2 (germline): MDHEN, SYDVKM. As DNA, the CDR3 is TGTGCCAGCAGTTTGTTACCGGGACAGGGGAACACTGAAGCTTTCTTT. It codes for CASSLLPGQGNTEAFF.

This chain links TRBV2 with TRBJ1-4, with D possibly being TRBD1 (5 bases). The CDR3 length is 14 residues. Germline CDR1 is SNHLY and CDR2 is FYNNEI. Trimming removed 1 base from V and 6 bases from J, with 9 bases in between. The CDR3 bases are TGTGCCAGCAGTGAAGGGGGGGTCTATGAAAAACTGTTTTTT. Residues: CASSEGGVYEKLFF.

This sequence joins TRBV2 and TRBJ1-5; D may be TRBD1 (6 bases). V dropped 6 bases and J dropped 7 bases, with 16 bases sitting between them. This CDR3 region has 14 residues. Per the germline V gene, CDR1 is SNHLY and CDR2 is FYNNEI. The CDR3 here is CASRPEGGHQPQHF. DNA for the CDR3: TGTGCCAGCAGGCCAGAGGGGGGGCACCAGCCCCAGCATTTT.

The chain couples TRBV5-6 to TRBJ2-3; 10 nucleotides line up with TRBD1. The V segment lost 4 bases and the J segment 0 bases; nucleotides outside the gene matches: 8. Germline V gene data show CDR1 as SGHDT and CDR2 as YYEEEE. CDR3 size: 17 residues. CDR3 amino acids: CASSAGTGASSTDTQYF. Written as DNA, the CDR3 is TGTGCCAGCAGCGCCGGGACAGGGGCATCTAGCACAGATACGCAGTATTTT.

The genes are TRBV5-4 and TRBJ2-3; D not certain. The germline CDR1 and CDR2 sequences are SGHNT and YYREEE (reference sequence). CDR3 length equals 15 residues. Trimming shortened V by 6 bases and J by 1 base, and 15 bases separated the two germline ends. Here the CDR3 reads CASKIAQGGTDTQYF. The CDR3 DNA follows: TGTGCCAGCAAGATCGCCCAAGGAGGCACAGATACGCAGTATTTT.

The genes are TRBV6-1 and TRBJ1-4; 9 bases align to TRBD1. Germline-derived CDR1 and CDR2 are MNHNS and SASEGT. Germline trimming cut 8 bases from V and 8 bases from J; bases unmatched to any gene: 9. The CDR3 runs 14 residues. The CDR3 loop reads CASAWDREVEKLFF. The CDR3 bases are TGTGCCAGCGCCTGGGACAGGGAGGTAGAAAAACTGTTTTTT.

The chain carries TRBV6-5 and TRBJ2-2, with 9 positions matching TRBD1. CDR1 is MNHEY and CDR2 is SVGAGI in the germline V gene. The CDR3 is 15 amino acids. Trimming removed 2 bases from V and 7 bases from J; junction bases left unmatched: 5. CDR3 protein: CASSYGTGPGGELFF. CDR3 sequence (DNA): TGTGCCAGCAGTTACGGGACAGGGCCCGGCGGGGAGCTGTTTTTT.

V gene TRBV28 combines with J gene TRBJ2-7, with no clear D. In germline, CDR1 is MDHEN, CDR2 SYDVKM. The CDR3 is made up of 15 amino acids. Trimming pared 3 bases from V and 2 bases from J, leaving 14 bases between. The CDR3 sequence: CASSFSIKLAYEQYF. Here the CDR3 DNA reads TGTGCCAGCAGTTTCTCGATAAAGCTCGCCTACGAGCAGTACTTC. The variable domain in full, with the rest retrieved from reference TRBV28 and TRBJ2-7, is DVKVTQSSRYLVKRTGEKVFLECVQDMDHENMFWYRQDPGLGLRLIYFSYDVKMKEKGDIPEGYSVSREKKERFSLILESASTNQTSMYLCASSFSIKLAYEQYFGPGTRLTVT.